The rows below give T cell receptor beta chains drawn from one sample of a study of identical twins. TCRdb reprocessed the 5' RACE reads with MiXCR, giving one entry per CDR3 protein. Found here are 650,000 to 800,000 distinct CDR3 sequences, approximately 9% of them singletons; the top ten hold 0.8% to 1%. The same data also went into a second study, on yellow fever vaccine responses in identical twins.

The sample was PBMCs. The receptor set was obtained from a woman under 30 in good health. Both conserved end residues are part of each CDR3. D genes are given only for firm matches.

d_gene | v_gene | CDR3aa
NA | TRBV25-1 | CASSMATGQGEKLFF
TRBD2 | TRBV28 | CASSFPGLAGVDSHEQYF
NA | TRBV9 | CASSVAGGGGRGTDTQYF
NA | TRBV20-1 | CSALGEHNQPQHF
NA | TRBV10-3 | CAISEPRQATGELFF
TRBD2 | TRBV4-3 | CASSPRPTSGSPQETQYF
TRBD1 | TRBV9 | CASSAETGWQETQYF
TRBD2 | TRBV3-1 | CASSQDRRGLAAYEQYF
TRBD2 | TRBV12-3/TRBV12-4 | CASRKSGGAAEQFF
NA | TRBV15 | CATSRGSGKGSYEQYF
TRBD2 | TRBV7-9 | CASSSTRLAGVLDTQYF
NA | TRBV12-3/TRBV12-4 | CASSLEGRLSEAFF
NA | TRBV6-2/TRBV6-3 | CASSYPSEVQFF
NA | TRBV24-1 | CATSDDARRQYF
NA | TRBV6-1 | CASSEARRGELFF
TRBD1 | TRBV4-2 | CASSQDFQGVGYEQYF
NA | TRBV7-8 | CASSSQAGPYEQYF
TRBD1 | TRBV6-1 | CASSATGVRTEAFF
NA | TRBV15 | CATSRQQQETQYF
NA | TRBV7-9 | CASSLSTVRQETQYF
NA | TRBV10-3 | CATGGGEIGYEQYF
NA | TRBV6-2/TRBV6-3 | CASSYSMAGTQYF
TRBD2 | TRBV3-1 | CASSQLGLAGYEQYF
TRBD1 | TRBV15 | CATSSLTGTYNSPLHF
NA | TRBV7-6 | CASSLIFTGELFF
NA | TRBV7-2 | CASSLVGFREENIQYF
NA | TRBV29-1 | CSVLDSAYEQYF
NA | TRBV4-1 | CASSQDLQGTYEQYF
NA | TRBV7-9 | CASSPQGRHGPQHF
NA | TRBV28 | CASMGPLNTGELFF
TRBD2 | TRBV7-2 | CASADLSGSSYEQYF
NA | TRBV2 | CASSRRSYNEQFF
TRBD1 | TRBV6-1 | CASRRTDRGTYEQYF
NA | TRBV2 | CASSEAVGGTGELFF
NA | TRBV5-1 | CASSLAGGRETQYF
TRBD1 | TRBV5-6 | CASSPNLGQGMDTQYF
NA | TRBV5-5 | CASSLEGRDTDTQYF
NA | TRBV12-3/TRBV12-4 | CASSSGAAEAFF
TRBD1 | TRBV6-1 | CASKLTPSGTGVFTGELFF
NA | TRBV7-2 | CASSKTREETQYF
NA | TRBV12-1 | CASSPLAGEPAENIQYF
NA | TRBV5-1 | CASTWDFSYEQYF
NA | TRBV12-3/TRBV12-4 | CASTGTYEQYF
NA | TRBV24-1 | CATSNRLTSTDTQYF
NA | TRBV6-5 | CASMAKRDTQYF
NA | TRBV7-9 | CASSSTGLLEAFF
NA | TRBV3-1 | CASSPPTYNEQFF
NA | TRBV10-3 | CAIRVRETGELFF
TRBD2 | TRBV9 | CASSPGLAVENIQYF
NA | TRBV20-1 | CSARGRGAQPQHF
NA | TRBV5-1 | CASSPGPRAEQYF